These 21 T cell receptor beta chains share one sample of origin, sequenced in a study of Ad26.COV2.S vaccination and SARS-CoV-2 variants. Treatment specified: around 19 received Ad26.COV2.S at low or high dose, single or two shots; about 5 received placebo; per-sample allocation not given. The study sampled participants on day 63 after the first vaccine or placebo injection. Repertoires were generated with immunoSEQ multiplex PCR, while TCRdb's copy carries only in-frame clones and drops some. The sample lists around 300,000 clones; roughly 90% were seen once. This specimen consisted of peripheral blood, obtained in a trial of Ad26.COV2.S vaccine versus placebo. The receptors were gathered from a person aged 18-65 years who received the Ad26.COV2.S COVID-19 vaccine or a placebo.

The chain has TRBV27 and TRBJ2-3, with D tentatively TRBD1 (6 bases). This CDR3 has 14 amino acids. Germline values: CDR1 MNHEY, CDR2 SMNVEV (reference sequence). The V end was cut by 5 bases, the J end by 2 bases, with 11 bases between. CDR3 nucleotides: TGTGCCAGCAGTGGAGGACAGCACACAGATACGCAGTATTTT. Translating gives CASSGGQHTDTQYF.

This chain links TRBV28 with TRBJ2-1; D may be TRBD1 or TRBD2 (5 bases each). The CDR3 sequence is 14 residues long. V shed 5 bases and J shed 6 bases, with 14 bases lying between them. The germline V gene encodes CDR1 MDHEN and CDR2 SYDVKM. CDR3 coding DNA: TGTGCCAGCAGTCCGACGGGGCTGAGCAATGAGCAGTTCTTC. Its translation: CASSPTGLSNEQFF. Combining the CDR3 with reference TRBV28 and TRBJ2-1 gives the whole variable domain DVKVTQSSRYLVKRTGEKVFLECVQDMDHENMFWYRQDPGLGLRLIYFSYDVKMKEKGDIPEGYSVSREKKERFSLILESASTNQTSMYLCASSPTGLSNEQFFGPGTRLTVL.

The V gene is TRBV28, the J gene TRBJ2-3; 12 bases align to TRBD1. CDR3 length equals 17 residues. Per the germline V gene, CDR1 is MDHEN and CDR2 is SYDVKM. With 6 bases clipped from V and 5 bases from J, the junction kept 12 bases outside the gene matches. The CDR3 region is CASSPFGTGGLRDTQYF. CDR3 coding DNA: TGTGCCAGCAGCCCATTCGGGACAGGGGGCTTGCGAGATACGCAGTATTTT.

This rearrangement joins TRBV5-1 to TRBJ2-1; a weak D match, TRBD1 (5 bases). CDR3 size: 15 residues. The germline V gene has CDR1 SGHRS and CDR2 YFSETQ. The V gene lost 5 bases and the J gene lost 9 bases, with 21 bases spanning the gap. CDR3 loop: CASRKGNGPFGEQFF. The CDR3 bases are TGCGCCAGCAGGAAGGGGAACGGGCCGTTCGGTGAGCAGTTCTTC.

Details on this clone: Compared with germline, one end of the junction differs, possibly owing to a read error. The chain has TRBV11-2 and TRBJ1-3; D is possibly TRBD1 (6 bases). Germline V gene lookup returns CDR1 SGHAT and CDR2 FQNNGV. This CDR3 is 14 amino acids long. The CDR3 region is CASSLGLQGLIVHF. The CDR3 DNA follows: TGTGCCAGCAGCTTAGGCCTCCAGGGGTTGATTGTACATTTT.

V gene TRBV7-2 combines with J gene TRBJ2-5; tentative D call: TRBD1 (5 bases). This CDR3 is 17 amino acids long. Germline CDR1 and CDR2: SGHTA and FQGNSA. The V end was cut by 2 bases, the J end by 0 bases, with 16 bases between. The CDR3 region is CASSLRTLLGYQETQYF. The CDR3, as DNA: TGTGCCAGCAGCTTAAGGACACTTCTGGGGTACCAAGAGACCCAGTACTTC.

The chain recombines TRBV2 with TRBJ1-6, with D uncertain. This CDR3 has 13 amino acids. Germline assignment: CDR1 SNHLY and CDR2 FYNNEI. The V end lost 5 bases, the J end lost 6 bases, and 8 bases lay between the germline ends. As DNA, the CDR3 is TGTGCCAGCAGTCCGGGGTTTAATTCACCCCTCCACTTT. This gives the protein CASSPGFNSPLHF.

As for this clone: Germline is not matched at one junction end, which may reflect a read error. The chain joins TRBV28 to TRBJ1-5; D is unclear. Germline lookup yields CDR1 MDHEN and CDR2 SYDVKM. The CDR3 has 11 amino acids. The CDR3 nucleotides are TGTACCAGCAGTTGGAGGATGACCCAGCATTTT. Protein: CTSSWRMTQHF.

The gene calls are TRBV14 and TRBJ2-7; D not certain. Trimming pared 0 bases from V and 0 bases from J, leaving 9 bases between. From germline, CDR1 is SGHDN and CDR2 FVKESK. The CDR3 length is 15 residues. The CDR3 coding sequence is TGTGCCAGCAGCCAAGAGGTAGTGAGCTCCTACGAGCAGTACTTC. Translating it yields CASSQEVVSSYEQYF.

A single count supports this clone. The chain uses TRBV7-2 and TRBJ1-1; D unclear. The CDR3 runs 13 residues. The V gene lost 1 base and the J gene lost 7 bases, with 10 bases spanning the gap. Germline values: CDR1 SGHTA, CDR2 FQGNSA. The CDR3 nucleotides read TGTGCCAGCAGCTTAGATATGGACGGTGAAGCTTTCTTT. Protein product: CASSLDMDGEAFF.

The CDR3 DNA sequence: TGTGCCAGCAGCACGGGCAAGAACACCGGGGAGCTGTTTTTT. Protein product: CASSTGKNTGELFF. The genes are TRBV6-4 and TRBJ2-2, with D unclear. The CDR3 has 14 residues. V was clipped by 6 bases and J by 1 base, with 9 bases between them. Germline loops: CDR1 MRHNA, CDR2 SNTAGT.

The count of this clone is one. V gene TRBV5-6 combines with J gene TRBJ2-1; 7 bases line up with TRBD1. The CDR3 extends over 13 amino acids. The germline V gene encodes CDR1 SGHDT and CDR2 YYEEEE. V shed 5 bases, J shed 9 bases, and the junction held 8 bases outside the gene matches. In DNA, the CDR3 is TGTGCCAGCAGTGCCGGGACAGCCTTTGAGCAGTTCTTC. This gives the protein CASSAGTAFEQFF.

Concerning this clone itself: This sample includes further DNA sequences coding for the same CDR3. The genes are TRBV7-2 and TRBJ1-4; 9 bases line up with TRBD1. The junction had 4 bases not matched to a gene; V was cut back by 6 bases and J by 5 bases. CDR1 and CDR2 from the germline V gene are SGHTA and FQGNSA. The CDR3 spans 14 residues. DNA for the CDR3: TGTGCCAGCAGTTCCGACAGGGGGAATGAAAAACTGTTTTTT. Translation gives CASSSDRGNEKLFF.

The chain recombines TRBV7-8 with TRBJ2-7, with D possibly matching TRBD1 (6 bases). The germline V gene has CDR1 SGHVS and CDR2 FQNEAQ. Trimming took 1 base from V and 4 from J, leaving 14 bases between them. The CDR3 spans 15 residues. The CDR3 nucleotides read TGTGCCAGCAGCTTAGTTGCAGGGGTGGGTTACGAGCAGTACTTC. Translated: CASSLVAGVGYEQYF.

CDR3 coding DNA: TGTGCCAGCAGTGAGCTGGCAGCGGGATTACGTAATGAGCAGTTCTTC. This sequence encodes CASSELAAGLRNEQFF. The V and J genes are TRBV2 and TRBJ2-1, with 7 bases aligning to TRBD2. The CDR3 length is 16 residues. Trimming at V came to 3 bases and at J to 7 bases, leaving 12 bases not matched to a gene. Germline-derived CDR1 and CDR2 are SNHLY and FYNNEI.

The genes are TRBV13 and TRBJ2-5, with TRBD2 matching over 11 bases. The CDR3 covers 14 residues. Germline CDR1 reads PRHDT; CDR2 reads FYEKMQ (reference sequence). The V gene end was trimmed by 4 bases and the J gene end by 5 bases; junction bases not matched to a gene: 3. This chain's CDR3 is CASSSSGGRETQYF. CDR3 DNA sequence: TGTGCCAGCAGCTCTAGCGGGGGGAGGGAGACCCAGTACTTC.

The chain is built from TRBV20-1 and TRBJ1-1; D is unclear. Per the germline V gene, CDR1 is DFQATT and CDR2 is SNEGSKA (reference sequence). V gave up 3 bases and J gave up 6 bases, with 8 bases separating them. The CDR3 has 11 amino acids. In DNA, the CDR3 is TGCAGTGCTAGCCGGAGTGCTGAAGCTTTCTTT. It specifies CSASRSAEAFF.

J is TRBJ2-2 and V is TRBV19, with a tentative D call TRBD2 (6 bases). Trimming left V 6 bases short and J 3 bases short, with 11 bases between. Germline CDR1 LNHDA, CDR2 SQIVND (reference sequence). This CDR3 region has 14 residues. The chain's CDR3 is CASRAREHTGELFF. CDR3 coding DNA: TGTGCCAGTAGGGCCCGGGAGCACACCGGGGAGCTGTTTTTT.

The genes are TRBV27 and TRBJ2-3; a possible D gene is TRBD1 (6 bases). The V end lost 6 bases, the J end lost 2 bases, and 12 bases lay between the germline ends. From germline, CDR1 is MNHEY and CDR2 SMNVEV (reference sequence). This CDR3 comprises 14 residues. CDR3 sequence: CASSLTGPTDTQYF. CDR3 bases: TGTGCCAGCAGCTTGACAGGTCCCACAGATACGCAGTATTTT.

The DNA of the CDR3 is TGTGCCAGCAGTTGGACTGGCGACTCTGGGGCCAACGTCCTGACTTTC. The encoded protein is CASSWTGDSGANVLTF. The chain is built from TRBV28 and TRBJ2-6; TRBD2 might be the D (5 bases). Germline CDR1 is MDHEN and CDR2 is SYDVKM. The CDR3 consists of 16 residues. Between the trimmed V and J ends, which lost 4 bases and 0 bases, there was a span of 10 bases.

The chain combines TRBV3-1 (or the pseudogene TRBV3-2) with TRBJ2-5, with 7 bases lining up with TRBD1. The length of the CDR3 is 13 residues. V trimming: 4 bases; J trimming: 5 bases; junction bases outside the gene matches: 4. In germline, CDR1 is LGHDT, CDR2 YNNKEL (reference sequence). CDR3 sequence: CASSRQGTETQYF. CDR3 nucleotide sequence: TGTGCCAGCAGCCGACAGGGAACGGAGACCCAGTACTTC.